These 3 T cell receptor beta chains were sequenced from one sample in a study of blood T cells in healthy people across ages. Primers used in a second PCR of about 7 to 12 cycles were a sample-barcoded 5' primer and a J-beta primer mix. TCRdb re-analysed the 5' RACE reads in MiXCR, keeping a single row per CDR3 protein. The sample yields about 1.7 million distinct CDR3 sequences, roughly 28% seen once. The sample was blood. The source is a young woman in good health.

The V and J genes are TRBV7-9 and TRBJ1-1; unclear D gene. Germline V gives CDR1 SEHNR, CDR2 FQNEAQ (reference sequence). Deletions cut 0 bases from V and 1 base from J, with 15 bases between. The CDR3 is 17 amino acids. For the CDR3, the DNA is TGTGCCAGCAGCTTAGCTAACGTGCAGGCGGGGAACACTGAAGCTTTCTTT. Translation gives CASSLANVQAGNTEAFF.

Worth noting for this clonotype: The junction shows a germline mismatch at one end, possibly a read error. The chain joins TRBV7-9 to TRBJ2-1; no reliable D call. The CDR3 consists of 15 residues. Germline lookup yields CDR1 SEHNR and CDR2 FQNEAQ (reference sequence). CDR3 nucleotide sequence: TGTGCCAGCAGCCCCTACTCGAGCTCCTACGATGAGCAGTTCTTC. It is translated as CASSPYSSSYDEQFF.

This clonotype was observed a few times. The V gene is TRBV6-5, the J gene TRBJ2-1, with TRBD2 matching over 11 bases. In germline, CDR1 is MNHEY, CDR2 SVGAGI. The CDR3 runs 13 residues. Unmatched junction bases numbered 3, after V lost 6 bases and J lost 8 bases. CDR3 coding DNA: TGTGCCAGCAGCCGGGGACTAGCGGATGAGCAGTTCTTC. It translates to CASSRGLADEQFF.